This T cell receptor beta chain was sequenced during a study of regulatory T cells in long-lasting Graves disease. CDR3 size: 16 residues. The ends were cut back, 6 bases at V and 9 bases at J, with 24 bases in the middle. Germline-derived CDR1 and CDR2 are MNHEY and SVGEGT. Time point noted: newly diagnosed GD, antithyroid drugs for less than 3 months. There was RNA extracted from PBMCs, and the TCR library was made from it. Assembly of TCR beta libraries relied on iRepertoire HTBI primers together with Arm-PCR of CDR3 regions. TCRdb fed the multiplex PCR reads into MiXCR, producing one record per CDR3 protein. The sample yields roughly 560,000 distinct CDR3 sequences, approximately 12% seen once. Separately, the same data were catalogued under a study of T cells in Graves' hyperthyroidism and ophthalmopathy.

The material sequenced was peripheral blood mononuclear cells (PBMCs), taken at new diagnosis, from a patient treated with antithyroid drugs. The sequence was obtained from a woman in her twenties or thirties with Graves disease. The chain uses TRBV6-2 or TRBV6-3 and TRBJ2-1; D tentatively reads TRBD1 or TRBD2 (5 bases each). CDR3 sequence reads: CASSLPGTQPQGEQFF. The DNA for the CDR3 is TGTGCCAGCAGCCTTCCCGGGACGCAACCTCAGGGTGAGCAGTTCTTC.